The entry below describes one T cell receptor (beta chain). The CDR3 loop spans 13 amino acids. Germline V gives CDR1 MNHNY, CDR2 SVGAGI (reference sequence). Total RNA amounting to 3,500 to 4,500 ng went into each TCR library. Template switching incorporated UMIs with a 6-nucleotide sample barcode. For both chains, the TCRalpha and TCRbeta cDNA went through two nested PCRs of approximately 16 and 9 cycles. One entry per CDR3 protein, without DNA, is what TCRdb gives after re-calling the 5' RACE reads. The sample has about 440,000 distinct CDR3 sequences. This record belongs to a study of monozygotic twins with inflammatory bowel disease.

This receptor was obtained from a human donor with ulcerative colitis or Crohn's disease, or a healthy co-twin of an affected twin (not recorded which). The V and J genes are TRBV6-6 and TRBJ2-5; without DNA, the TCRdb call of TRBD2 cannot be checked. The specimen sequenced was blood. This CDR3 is CASSGTFQETQYF.